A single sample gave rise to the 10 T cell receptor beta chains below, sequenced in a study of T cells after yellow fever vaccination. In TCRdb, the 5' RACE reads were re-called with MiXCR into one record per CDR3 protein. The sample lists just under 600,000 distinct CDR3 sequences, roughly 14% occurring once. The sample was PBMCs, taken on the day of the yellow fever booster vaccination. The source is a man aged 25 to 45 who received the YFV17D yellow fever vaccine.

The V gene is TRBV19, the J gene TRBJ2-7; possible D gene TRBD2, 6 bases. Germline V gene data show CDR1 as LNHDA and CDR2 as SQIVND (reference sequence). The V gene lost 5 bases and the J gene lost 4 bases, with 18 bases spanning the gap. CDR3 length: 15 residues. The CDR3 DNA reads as TGTGCCAGTAGTCGCGGACGACTAGATGTGTACGAGCAGTACTTC. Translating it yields CASSRGRLDVYEQYF.

The CDR3 DNA is TGTGCCACCCGGGTGCGGGTGCACCCGTGGACCGGGGAGCTGTTTTTT. Amino acid sequence: CATRVRVHPWTGELFF. The chain uses TRBV6-1 and TRBJ2-2, with D possibly matching TRBD2 (5 bases). Trimming left V 10 bases short and J 5 bases short, with 23 bases between. Germline loops: CDR1 MNHNS, CDR2 SASEGT. CDR3 length equals 16 residues.

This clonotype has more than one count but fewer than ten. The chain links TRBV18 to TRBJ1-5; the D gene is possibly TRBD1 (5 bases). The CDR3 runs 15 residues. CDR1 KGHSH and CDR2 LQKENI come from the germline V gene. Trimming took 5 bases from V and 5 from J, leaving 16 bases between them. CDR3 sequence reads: CASSGDGGGDQPQHF. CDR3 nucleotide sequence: TGTGCCAGCTCAGGAGATGGGGGAGGCGATCAGCCCCAGCATTTT.

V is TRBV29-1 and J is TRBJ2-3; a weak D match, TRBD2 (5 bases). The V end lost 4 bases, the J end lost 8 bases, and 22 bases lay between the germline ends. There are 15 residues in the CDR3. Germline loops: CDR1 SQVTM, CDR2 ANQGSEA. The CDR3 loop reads CSVVRKGWSEGTQYF. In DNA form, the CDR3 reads TGCAGCGTTGTCCGGAAGGGATGGTCAGAGGGTACGCAGTATTTT.

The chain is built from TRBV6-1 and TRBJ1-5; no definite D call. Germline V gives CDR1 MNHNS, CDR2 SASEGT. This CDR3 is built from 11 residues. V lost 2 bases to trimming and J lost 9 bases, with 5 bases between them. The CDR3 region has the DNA TGTGCCAGCAGTGAAATAGGGCCCCAGCATTTT. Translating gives CASSEIGPQHF.

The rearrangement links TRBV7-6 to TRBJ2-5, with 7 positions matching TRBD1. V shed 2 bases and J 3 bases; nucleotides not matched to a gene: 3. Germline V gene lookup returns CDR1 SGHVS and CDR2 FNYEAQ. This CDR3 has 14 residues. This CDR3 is CASSLRTGKETQYF. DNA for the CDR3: TGTGCCAGCAGCTTAAGGACAGGAAAAGAGACCCAGTACTTC.

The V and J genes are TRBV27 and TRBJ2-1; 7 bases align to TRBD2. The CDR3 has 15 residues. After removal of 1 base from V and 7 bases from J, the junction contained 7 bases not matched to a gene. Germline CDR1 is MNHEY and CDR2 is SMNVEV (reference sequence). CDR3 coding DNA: TGTGCCAGCAGTTTATTGGGGGAGGGCCGAAATGAGCAGTTCTTC. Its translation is CASSLLGEGRNEQFF.

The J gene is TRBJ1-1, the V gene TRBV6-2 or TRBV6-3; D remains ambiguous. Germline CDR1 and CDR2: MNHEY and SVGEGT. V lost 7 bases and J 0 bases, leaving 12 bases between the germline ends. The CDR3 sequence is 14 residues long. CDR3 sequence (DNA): TGTGCCAGCAAGAGTTACACCCTGAACACTGAAGCTTTCTTT. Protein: CASKSYTLNTEAFF.

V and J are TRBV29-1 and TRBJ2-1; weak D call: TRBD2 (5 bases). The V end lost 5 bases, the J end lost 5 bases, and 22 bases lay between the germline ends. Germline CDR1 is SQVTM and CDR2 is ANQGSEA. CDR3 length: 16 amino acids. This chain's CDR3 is CSVKTPLRGLDNEQFF. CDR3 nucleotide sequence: TGCAGCGTTAAAACTCCGTTGCGAGGGTTAGACAATGAGCAGTTCTTC.

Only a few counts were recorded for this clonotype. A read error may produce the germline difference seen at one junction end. The CDR3 loop reads CASSLSKGYGENF. CDR3 in DNA: TGTGCCAGCAGTTTATCGAAGGGATACGGGGAAAATTTT. The V call is TRBV27, the J call TRBJ1-5; D gene unclear. The CDR3 consists of 13 residues. The germline V gene has CDR1 MNHEY and CDR2 SMNVEV (reference sequence).